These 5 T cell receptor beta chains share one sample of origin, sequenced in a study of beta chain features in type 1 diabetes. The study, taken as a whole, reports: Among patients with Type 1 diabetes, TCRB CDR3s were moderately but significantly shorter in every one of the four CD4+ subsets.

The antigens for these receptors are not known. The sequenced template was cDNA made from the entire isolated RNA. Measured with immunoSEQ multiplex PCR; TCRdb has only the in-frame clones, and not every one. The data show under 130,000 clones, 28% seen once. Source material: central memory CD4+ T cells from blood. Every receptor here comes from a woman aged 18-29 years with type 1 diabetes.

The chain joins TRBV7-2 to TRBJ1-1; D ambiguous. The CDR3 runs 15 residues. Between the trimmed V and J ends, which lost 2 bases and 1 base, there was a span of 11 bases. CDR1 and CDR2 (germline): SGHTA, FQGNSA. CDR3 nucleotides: TGTGCCAGCAGCTTAATGAGGGCCTCGAACACTGAAGCTTTCTTT. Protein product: CASSLMRASNTEAFF.

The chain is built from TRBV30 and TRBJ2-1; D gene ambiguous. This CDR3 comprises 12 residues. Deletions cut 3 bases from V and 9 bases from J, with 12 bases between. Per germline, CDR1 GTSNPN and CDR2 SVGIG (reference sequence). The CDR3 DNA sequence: TGTGCCTGGAGCCGGATACCGGGTGAGCAGTTCTTC. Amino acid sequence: CAWSRIPGEQFF.

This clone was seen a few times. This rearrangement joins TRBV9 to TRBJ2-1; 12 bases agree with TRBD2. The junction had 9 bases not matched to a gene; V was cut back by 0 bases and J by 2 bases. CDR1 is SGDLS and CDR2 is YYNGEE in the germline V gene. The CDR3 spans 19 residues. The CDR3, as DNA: TGTGCCAGCAGCGTAGGTACTAGCGGGAGGAGTAGGGCCTACAATGAGCAGTTCTTC. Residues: CASSVGTSGRSRAYNEQFF.

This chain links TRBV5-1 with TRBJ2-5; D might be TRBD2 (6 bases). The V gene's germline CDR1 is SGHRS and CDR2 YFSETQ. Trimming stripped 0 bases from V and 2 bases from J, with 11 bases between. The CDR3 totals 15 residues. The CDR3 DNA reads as TGCGCCAGCAGCTTGGTAGGAGGGCCTCAAGAGACCCAGTACTTC. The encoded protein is CASSLVGGPQETQYF.

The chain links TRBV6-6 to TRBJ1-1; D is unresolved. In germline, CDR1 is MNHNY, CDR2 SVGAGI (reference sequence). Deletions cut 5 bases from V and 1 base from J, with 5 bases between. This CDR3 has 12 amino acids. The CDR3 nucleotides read TGTGCCAGCAGTCCCGGGAACACTGAAGCTTTCTTT. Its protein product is CASSPGNTEAFF.